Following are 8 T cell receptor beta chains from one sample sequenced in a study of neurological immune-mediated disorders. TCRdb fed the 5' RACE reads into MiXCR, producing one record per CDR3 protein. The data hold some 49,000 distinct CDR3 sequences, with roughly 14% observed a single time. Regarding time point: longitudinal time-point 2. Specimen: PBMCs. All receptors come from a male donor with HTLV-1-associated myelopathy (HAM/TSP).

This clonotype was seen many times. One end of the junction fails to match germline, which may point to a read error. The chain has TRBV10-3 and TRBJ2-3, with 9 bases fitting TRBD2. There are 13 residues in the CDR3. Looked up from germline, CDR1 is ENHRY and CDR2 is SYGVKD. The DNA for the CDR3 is TGTGCCATCGGGCGGGGGGGCACTGATACGCAGTATTTT. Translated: CAIGRGGTDTQYF.

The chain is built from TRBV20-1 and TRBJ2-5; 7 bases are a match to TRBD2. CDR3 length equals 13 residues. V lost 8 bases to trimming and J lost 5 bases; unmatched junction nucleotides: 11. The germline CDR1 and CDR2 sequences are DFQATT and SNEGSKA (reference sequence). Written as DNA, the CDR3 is TGCAGTACACGGGGGGTGGGCATGGAGACCCAGTACTTC. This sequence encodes CSTRGVGMETQYF.

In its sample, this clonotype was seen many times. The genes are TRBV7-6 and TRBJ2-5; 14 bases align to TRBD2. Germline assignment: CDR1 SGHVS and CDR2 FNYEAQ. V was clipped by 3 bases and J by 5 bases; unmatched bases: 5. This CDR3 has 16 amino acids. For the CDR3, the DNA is TGTGCCAGCAGCTTTTCGACTAGCGGGGGGGCGGAGACCCAGTACTTC. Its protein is CASSFSTSGGAETQYF.

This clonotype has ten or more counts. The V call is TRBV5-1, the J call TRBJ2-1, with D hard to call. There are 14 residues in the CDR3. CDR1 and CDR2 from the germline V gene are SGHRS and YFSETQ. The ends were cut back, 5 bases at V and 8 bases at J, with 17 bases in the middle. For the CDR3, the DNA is TGCGCCAGCAGTCCGAACGGCAGGCCTGATGAGCAGTTCTTC. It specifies CASSPNGRPDEQFF.

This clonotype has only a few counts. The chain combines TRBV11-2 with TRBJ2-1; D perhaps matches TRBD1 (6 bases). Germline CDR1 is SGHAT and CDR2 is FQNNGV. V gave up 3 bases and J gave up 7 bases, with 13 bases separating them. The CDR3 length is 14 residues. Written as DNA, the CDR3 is TGTGCCAGCAGCTTTCAGGGGCCGGGTAATGAGCAGTTCTTC. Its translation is CASSFQGPGNEQFF.

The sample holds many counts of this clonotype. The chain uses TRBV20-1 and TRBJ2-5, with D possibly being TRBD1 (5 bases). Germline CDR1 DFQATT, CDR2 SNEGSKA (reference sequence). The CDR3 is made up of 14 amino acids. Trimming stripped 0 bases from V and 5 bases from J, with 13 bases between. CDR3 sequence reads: CSARDIRVRETQYF. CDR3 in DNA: TGCAGTGCTAGAGATATCAGGGTGAGGGAGACCCAGTACTTC.

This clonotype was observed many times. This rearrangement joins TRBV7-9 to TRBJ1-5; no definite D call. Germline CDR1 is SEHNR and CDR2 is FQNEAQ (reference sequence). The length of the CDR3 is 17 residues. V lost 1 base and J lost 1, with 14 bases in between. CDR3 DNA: TGTGCCAGCAGCTTAGGGCGGGAGTCGTGGAGCAATCAGCCCCAGCATTTT. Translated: CASSLGRESWSNQPQHF.

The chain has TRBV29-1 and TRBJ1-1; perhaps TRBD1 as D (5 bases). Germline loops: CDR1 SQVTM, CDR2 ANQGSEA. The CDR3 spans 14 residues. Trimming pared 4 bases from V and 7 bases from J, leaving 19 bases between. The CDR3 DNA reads TGCAGCGTTGTAAAGGTGGATTTTGGGGGTGAAGCTTTCTTT. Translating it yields CSVVKVDFGGEAFF.